These 31 T cell receptor beta chains came from one sample sequenced in a study of T cell responses to AZD1222 COVID-19 vaccine. The repertoire was sequenced with immunoSEQ multiplex PCR; TCRdb's copy has only in-frame clones and lacks some. Among some 110,000 clones listed, 93% were seen once. Sequencing was performed on peripheral blood, taken on day 0 of AZD1222 vaccination. The receptors were gathered from an adult in good health.

V usage is TRBV19 and J usage is TRBJ2-1, with 12 bases fitting TRBD2. The CDR3 consists of 20 residues. The J segment lost 0 bases and the V segment lost 1 base, leaving 10 bases of the junction unmatched. Germline V gene lookup returns CDR1 LNHDA and CDR2 SQIVND (reference sequence). The chain's CDR3 is CASSIVGTSGFPSSYNEQFF. The CDR3, as DNA: TGTGCCAGTAGTATAGTCGGGACTAGCGGGTTTCCCTCCTCCTACAATGAGCAGTTCTTC. The full variable domain, completed using reference TRBV19 and TRBJ2-1, is DGGITQSPKYLFRKEGQNVTLSCEQNLNHDAMYWYRQDPGQGLRLIYYSQIVNDFQKGDIAEGYSVSREKKESFPLTVTSAQKNPTAFYLCASSIVGTSGFPSSYNEQFFGPGTRLTVL.

The CDR3 loop reads CASSSQDPPYNEQFF. CDR3 nucleotides: TGTGCCAGCAGTTCGCAGGATCCCCCCTACAATGAGCAGTTCTTC. V usage is TRBV7-9 and J usage is TRBJ2-1; D call uncertain. Germline V gene data show CDR1 as SEHNR and CDR2 as FQNEAQ (reference sequence). CDR3 length: 15 amino acids. The V end was cut by 6 bases, the J end by 2 bases, with 14 bases between. The full variable domain, in which reference TRBV7-9 and TRBJ2-1 provide the parts outside the CDR3, is DTGVSQNPRHKITKRGQNVTFRCDPISEHNRLYWYRQTLGQGPEFLTYFQNEAQLEKSRLLSDRFSAERPKGSFSTLEIQRTEQGDSAMYLCASSSQDPPYNEQFFGPGTRLTVL.

This chain joins TRBV19 and TRBJ2-1; 12 nucleotides match TRBD2. The V gene's germline CDR1 is LNHDA and CDR2 SQIVND (reference sequence). This CDR3 has 15 amino acids. After removal of 5 bases from V and 9 bases from J, the junction contained 8 bases not matched to a gene. The DNA for the CDR3 is TGTGCCAGTAGTCCAAGGACTAGCGGGATCGGTGAGCAGTTCTTC. This gives the protein CASSPRTSGIGEQFF.

The J gene is TRBJ2-7, the V gene TRBV7-2; 11 bases fit TRBD2. The CDR3 loop spans 15 amino acids. After removal of 3 bases from V and 3 bases from J, the junction contained 4 bases not matched to a gene. CDR1 is SGHTA and CDR2 is FQGNSA in the germline V gene. CDR3 region: CASSFTSGSVYEQYF. The CDR3 DNA is TGTGCCAGCAGCTTTACTAGCGGGAGTGTCTACGAGCAGTACTTC.

The CDR3 sequence: CASSVESAGDNGYTF. CDR3 bases: TGTGCCAGCAGCGTAGAATCGGCAGGGGACAATGGCTACACCTTC. J is TRBJ1-2 and V is TRBV9; possibly TRBD1 for D (6 bases). The CDR3 is 15 residues long. Germline CDR1 SGDLS, CDR2 YYNGEE. The ends were cut back, 0 bases at V and 6 bases at J, with 15 bases in the middle.

The V and J genes are TRBV24-1 and TRBJ2-3, with D possibly matching TRBD2 (5 bases). There are 15 residues in the CDR3. From germline, CDR1 is KGHDR and CDR2 SFDVKD. V was pared by 3 bases and J by 5 bases, with 14 bases between. For the CDR3, the DNA is TGTGCCACCAGTGATGCTGTGGAGGCAGGAGATACGCAGTATTTT. Protein sequence: CATSDAVEAGDTQYF.

The rearrangement uses TRBV7-9 and TRBJ2-2; D unresolved. CDR3 length: 13 residues. Germline CDR1 reads SEHNR; CDR2 reads FQNEAQ (reference sequence). With 6 bases removed from V and 10 bases from J, the gap between germline ends came to 15 bases. The CDR3 reads CASSLAPYEELFF. The CDR3, as DNA: TGTGCCAGCAGTTTGGCCCCCTATGAGGAGCTGTTTTTT.

This sequence joins TRBV14 and TRBJ2-5, with a tentative D call TRBD2 (5 bases). Germline V lookup: CDR1 SGHDN, CDR2 FVKESK. The CDR3 is 12 amino acids. V gave up 4 bases and J gave up 5 bases, with 8 bases separating them. The DNA for the CDR3 is TGTGCCAGCAGCCGAGGGTGGGAGACCCAGTACTTC. Residues: CASSRGWETQYF.

The chain carries TRBV2 and TRBJ1-6; 8 bases match TRBD1. The trim removed 6 bases at V and 11 bases at J, leaving 9 bases unmatched. The germline V gene encodes CDR1 SNHLY and CDR2 FYNNEI. The CDR3 totals 14 residues. The CDR3 DNA reads as TGTGCCAGCAGCAAAGGGAACAGGGGGGCACCCCTCCACTTT. Translated: CASSKGNRGAPLHF.

The chain recombines TRBV6-5 with TRBJ1-4; D is unclear. Germline CDR1 is MNHEY and CDR2 is SVGAGI. Between the trimmed V and J ends, which lost 4 bases and 3 bases, there was a span of 6 bases. This CDR3 contains 13 residues. The CDR3 coding sequence is TGTGCCAGCAGTTTAAGTCCTAATGAAAAACTGTTTTTT. It yields the protein CASSLSPNEKLFF.

The chain uses TRBV5-1 and TRBJ2-3; weak D call: TRBD2 (6 bases). Per the germline V gene, CDR1 is SGHRS and CDR2 is YFSETQ. Between the trimmed V and J ends, which lost 1 base and 1 base, there was a span of 13 bases. The CDR3 is 16 amino acids. The CDR3 spells CASSLIGRGGTDTQYF. CDR3 nucleotides: TGCGCCAGCAGCTTGATCGGGAGAGGAGGCACAGATACGCAGTATTTT.

This chain uses TRBV10-3 with TRBJ1-3; TRBD1 matches at 7 bases. The germline V gene encodes CDR1 ENHRY and CDR2 SYGVKD. The CDR3 runs 12 residues. V lost 8 bases to trimming and J lost 4 bases; unmatched junction nucleotides: 2. The CDR3 region is CAIAGQGNTIYF. In nucleotides, the CDR3 is TGTGCCATCGCGGGACAGGGAAACACCATATATTTT.

This clone was counted once. The V gene is TRBV29-1, the J gene TRBJ2-1; a possible D gene is TRBD1 (5 bases). CDR3 length: 14 amino acids. The germline V gene has CDR1 SQVTM and CDR2 ANQGSEA. The V gene lost 6 bases and the J gene lost 7 bases, with 19 bases spanning the gap. The CDR3 sequence is CSVAPGSPENEQFF. Written as DNA, the CDR3 is TGCAGCGTGGCCCCAGGGTCCCCGGAGAATGAGCAGTTCTTC.

V is TRBV29-1 and J is TRBJ2-7, with TRBD2 matching over 10 bases. This CDR3 region has 15 residues. The germline V gene encodes CDR1 SQVTM and CDR2 ANQGSEA. Trimming removed 2 bases from V and 10 bases from J; junction bases left unmatched: 14. CDR3 sequence (DNA): TGCAGCGTTGAACTCCCGGGACTAGCGAACGGGAAACAGTACTTC. Its protein is CSVELPGLANGKQYF.

This clone turned up a few times. This chain links TRBV10-3 with TRBJ1-4; unclear D gene. This CDR3 comprises 15 residues. Trimming took 2 bases from V and 6 from J, leaving 13 bases between them. Germline-derived CDR1 and CDR2 are ENHRY and SYGVKD. The chain's CDR3 is CAISERQPGDEKLFF. In nucleotides, the CDR3 is TGTGCCATCAGTGAGAGGCAGCCAGGAGATGAAAAACTGTTTTTT.

This clone was recorded only once. The chain links TRBV18 to TRBJ2-7; 7 bases are shared with TRBD1. Germline CDR1 reads KGHSH; CDR2 reads LQKENI. The CDR3 sequence is 14 residues long. Trimming removed 2 bases from V and 5 bases from J; junction bases left unmatched: 6. DNA for the CDR3: TGTGCCAGCTCACCATATGAGGGGGCTGACGAGCAGTACTTC. Protein sequence: CASSPYEGADEQYF.

The chain joins TRBV5-1 to TRBJ1-3; D is uncertain. Germline CDR1 is SGHRS and CDR2 is YFSETQ. This CDR3 spans 12 amino acids. V was clipped by 4 bases and J by 3 bases, with 5 bases between them. CDR3 nucleotides: TGCGCCAGCAGCACAGATGGAAACACCATATATTTT. Amino acids: CASSTDGNTIYF.

This chain uses TRBV5-1 with TRBJ1-4; D unclear. Trimming took 6 bases from V and 3 from J, leaving 12 bases between them. The CDR3 has 14 amino acids. CDR1 is SGHRS and CDR2 is YFSETQ in the germline V gene. The chain's CDR3 is CASTATTPNEKLFF. The CDR3 DNA follows: TGCGCCAGCACTGCGACAACTCCTAATGAAAAACTGTTTTTT.

V is TRBV14 and J is TRBJ2-7; D gene unclear. This CDR3 region has 14 residues. V lost 2 bases and J lost 3, with 11 bases in between. The germline V gene has CDR1 SGHDN and CDR2 FVKESK. The CDR3 bases are TGTGCCAGCAGCCAATACAATGTACTCTACGAGCAGTACTTC. Translation: CASSQYNVLYEQYF.

The V and J genes are TRBV28 and TRBJ1-6; D is unclear. The V and J ends lost 2 bases and 10 bases respectively, with 6 bases between them. The CDR3 spans 12 residues. The germline V gene has CDR1 MDHEN and CDR2 SYDVKM. CDR3 sequence (DNA): TGTGCCAGCAGTTTAATGCGGTCACCCCTCCACTTT. As protein: CASSLMRSPLHF.

This chain links TRBV3-1 (or the pseudogene TRBV3-2) with TRBJ2-3, with no clear D. The CDR3 covers 13 residues. The germline V and J ends were trimmed by 4 bases and 4 bases, with 9 bases remaining between them. Per germline, CDR1 LGHDT and CDR2 YNNKEL (reference sequence). CDR3 bases: TGTGCCAGCAGCCCATTTGGCGCAGATACGCAGTATTTT. Translated: CASSPFGADTQYF.

The rearrangement joins TRBV20-1 to TRBJ2-7; unclear D gene. The germline gives CDR1 DFQATT, CDR2 SNEGSKA (reference sequence). The CDR3 spans 11 residues. V was cut by 3 bases and J by 4 bases, with 7 bases left in between. The CDR3 sequence: CSASLDYEQYF. CDR3 DNA sequence: TGCAGTGCTAGTCTTGATTACGAGCAGTACTTC.

This clone was picked up one time. V usage is TRBV7-8 and J usage is TRBJ2-2; a weak D match, TRBD2 (6 bases). The CDR3 sequence is 13 residues long. The V end lost 5 bases, the J end lost 6 bases, and 10 bases lay between the germline ends. CDR1 and CDR2 from the germline V gene are SGHVS and FQNEAQ. The CDR3 spells CASSGGVPGELFF. The CDR3 bases are TGTGCCAGCAGCGGCGGGGTCCCCGGGGAGCTGTTTTTT. Supplemented by reference TRBV7-8 and TRBJ2-2, the full variable domain reads GAGVSQSPRYKVAKRGQDVALRCDPISGHVSLFWYQQALGQGPEFLTYFQNEAQLDKSGLPSDRFFAERPEGSVSTLKIQRTQQEDSAVYLCASSGGVPGELFFGEGSRLTVL.

The V and J genes are TRBV2 and TRBJ1-4; no reliable D call. This CDR3 is built from 14 residues. Germline values: CDR1 SNHLY, CDR2 FYNNEI. The V end lost 6 bases, the J end lost 5 bases, and 13 bases lay between the germline ends. CDR3 in DNA: TGTGCCAGCAGCGCACCGGACCAGAATGAAAAACTGTTTTTT. It is translated as CASSAPDQNEKLFF.

In its sample, this clone was seen once. This chain joins TRBV5-1 and TRBJ1-1; possibly TRBD1 for D (6 bases). There are 13 residues in the CDR3. Germline V gene data show CDR1 as SGHRS and CDR2 as YFSETQ. V was pared by 4 bases and J by 8 bases, with 15 bases between. The CDR3 DNA is TGCGCCAGCAGCCAAGGACAGAATCGAGAAGCTTTCTTT. Translated, it gives CASSQGQNREAFF.

The CDR3 region has the DNA TGCGCCAGCCACGAGGGACTAGCGGACACAGATACGCAGTATTTT. As protein: CASHEGLADTDTQYF. The chain carries TRBV5-1 and TRBJ2-3; 11 bases map to TRBD2. This CDR3 spans 15 amino acids. V lost 7 bases to trimming and J lost 2 bases; unmatched junction nucleotides: 6. Germline V gene lookup returns CDR1 SGHRS and CDR2 YFSETQ. Together with reference TRBV5-1 and TRBJ2-3, the CDR3 gives the full variable domain: KAGVTQTPRYLIKTRGQQVTLSCSPISGHRSVSWYQQTPGQGLQFLFEYFSETQRNKGNFPGRFSGRQFSNSRSEMNVSTLELGDSALYLCASHEGLADTDTQYFGPGTRLTVL.

This chain links TRBV13 with TRBJ2-7, with D perhaps TRBD2 (5 bases). The ends were cut back, 6 bases at V and 4 bases at J, with 16 bases in the middle. Germline CDR1 and CDR2: PRHDT and FYEKMQ (reference sequence). This CDR3 has 14 amino acids. CDR3 amino acids: CASRRSGKRYEQYF. The DNA of the CDR3 is TGTGCCAGCAGACGCTCCGGGAAGCGATACGAGCAGTACTTC.

V is TRBV4-3 and J is TRBJ1-1; D is undetermined. V lost 1 base and J 0 bases, leaving 6 bases between the germline ends. This CDR3 is built from 14 residues. Germline V CDR1 and CDR2: LGHNA, YSLEER. DNA of the CDR3: TGCGCCAGCAGCCAAGCGCGTATGAACACTGAAGCTTTCTTT. Translation gives CASSQARMNTEAFF.

The chain combines TRBV6-1 with TRBJ1-5; no firm D call. The CDR3 runs to 15 residues. CDR1 is MNHNS, CDR2 SASEGT, per germline. Trimming pared 1 base from V and 1 base from J, leaving 8 bases between. CDR3 in amino acids: CASSEGELSNQPQHF. The CDR3 DNA follows: TGTGCCAGCAGTGAAGGAGAGTTAAGCAATCAGCCCCAGCATTTT.

The chain combines TRBV30 with TRBJ1-2; D is undetermined. V lost 2 bases to trimming and J lost 12 bases, with 4 bases between them. CDR3 length equals 8 residues. Germline CDR1 is GTSNPN and CDR2 is SVGIG (reference sequence). DNA of the CDR3: TGTGCCTGGAGTAGAAACACCTTC. Translated, it gives CAWSRNTF.

J is TRBJ2-1 and V is TRBV29-1; 12 bases fit TRBD2. The CDR3 spans 14 residues. The junction had 6 bases not matched to a gene; V was cut back by 5 bases and J by 7 bases. Germline CDR1 and CDR2: SQVTM and ANQGSEA. CDR3 region: CSVTGLAGLNEQFF. CDR3 DNA sequence: TGCAGCGTTACCGGACTAGCGGGATTGAATGAGCAGTTCTTC.